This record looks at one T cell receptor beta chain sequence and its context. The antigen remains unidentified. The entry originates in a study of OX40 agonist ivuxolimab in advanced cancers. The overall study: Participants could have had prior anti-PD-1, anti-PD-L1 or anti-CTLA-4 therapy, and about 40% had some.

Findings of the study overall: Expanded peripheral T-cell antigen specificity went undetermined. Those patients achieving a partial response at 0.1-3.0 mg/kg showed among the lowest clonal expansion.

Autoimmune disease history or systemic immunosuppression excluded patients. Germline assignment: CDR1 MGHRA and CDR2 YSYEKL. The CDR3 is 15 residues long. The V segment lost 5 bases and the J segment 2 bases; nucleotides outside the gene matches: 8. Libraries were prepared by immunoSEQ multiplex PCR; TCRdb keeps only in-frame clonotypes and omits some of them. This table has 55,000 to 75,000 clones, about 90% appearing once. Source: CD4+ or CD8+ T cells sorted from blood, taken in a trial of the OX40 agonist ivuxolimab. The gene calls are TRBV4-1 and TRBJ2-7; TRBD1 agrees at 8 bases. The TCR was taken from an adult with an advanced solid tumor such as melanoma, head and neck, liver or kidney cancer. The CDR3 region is CASSFAGTGPYEQYF. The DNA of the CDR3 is TGCGCCAGCAGCTTCGCCGGGACAGGCCCCTACGAGCAGTACTTC.